These 10 T cell receptor beta chains were sequenced from one sample in a study of human T cells and chemical hapten exposure. Time point indicated: patch test 2, 6 weeks after DPC sensitization. Treatment given: therapeutic diphenylcyclopropenone sensitization with weekly scalp DPC. Each CDR3 protein is one row after TCRdb ran MiXCR on the RACE reads. This table has approximately 110,000 distinct CDR3 sequences, 9.2% appearing once. This specimen was whole blood, taken in connection with sensitization to the hapten diphenylcyclopropenone (DPC). Receptors were obtained from a woman between 40 and 50 years old with alopecia areata. Some clones in this sample may be carry-over from other donors' samples.

This clonotype has more than one count but fewer than ten. The J gene is TRBJ1-1, the V gene TRBV6-2 or TRBV6-3; 7 bases align to TRBD1. The CDR3 has 14 amino acids. Germline CDR1 MNHEY, CDR2 SVGEGT. With V trimmed by 10 bases and J by 7 bases, 15 bases remained unmatched. The CDR3, as DNA: TGTGCCATCCGATCCGGGACAGTAGGCGGTGAAGCTTTCTTT. Its translation: CAIRSGTVGGEAFF.

This clonotype was recorded a few times. The chain couples TRBV27 to TRBJ2-7; D is unresolved. The CDR3 extends over 13 amino acids. The V and J ends lost 2 bases and 2 bases respectively, with 7 bases between them. Germline V gene sequence: CDR1 MNHEY, CDR2 SMNVEV (reference sequence). In DNA form, the CDR3 reads TGTGCCAGCAGTTTAAGGTGGACCTACGAGCAGTACTTC. It codes for CASSLRWTYEQYF.

The chain carries TRBV12-3 or TRBV12-4 and TRBJ1-6, with D uncertain. V lost 2 bases, J lost 12 bases, and 8 bases lay in between. The CDR3 is made up of 12 amino acids. The CDR3 DNA reads as TGTGCCAGCAGTTTAAACCGGGGACCCCTCCACTTT. Its protein is CASSLNRGPLHF.

This clonotype has more than one count but fewer than ten. The CDR3 nucleotides read TGCAGTGCTACCAGGGAGACCCAGTACTTC. It is translated as CSATRETQYF. This sequence joins TRBV20-1 and TRBJ2-5; D not certain. CDR3 length equals 10 residues. Trimming removed 4 bases at V and 5 bases at J, with 5 bases between. The germline V gene encodes CDR1 DFQATT and CDR2 SNEGSKA (reference sequence).

This clonotype was recorded at least ten times. The rearrangement links TRBV6-2 or TRBV6-3 to TRBJ2-7, with D perhaps TRBD1 (6 bases). The CDR3 length is 13 residues. CDR1 MNHEY and CDR2 SVGEGT come from the germline V gene. V was clipped by 7 bases and J by 0 bases, with 10 bases between them. CDR3 nucleotide sequence: TGTGCCAGCACTGGGGACAACTCCTACGAGCAGTACTTC. It specifies CASTGDNSYEQYF.

This clonotype has just a few counts. The chain employs TRBV11-2 and TRBJ2-7; TRBD1 might be the D (6 bases). Looked up from germline, CDR1 is SGHAT and CDR2 is FQNNGV. Trimming left V 3 bases short and J 5 bases short, with 11 bases between. The CDR3 is 13 residues long. This CDR3 reads CASSFNQGNEQYF. DNA for the CDR3: TGTGCCAGCAGCTTTAACCAGGGGAACGAGCAGTACTTC.

This chain joins TRBV5-6 and TRBJ2-3, with 8 bases that match TRBD2. Per germline, CDR1 SGHDT and CDR2 YYEEEE. The CDR3 runs to 15 residues. V dropped 3 bases and J dropped 0; count of bases not matched to a gene: 3. The CDR3: CASSSRGGSTDTQYF. The CDR3 DNA follows: TGTGCCAGCAGCTCACGGGGGGGTAGCACAGATACGCAGTATTTT.

This clonotype was counted ten times or more. V gene TRBV6-5 combines with J gene TRBJ2-7; D remains unclear. The germline CDR1 and CDR2 sequences are MNHEY and SVGAGI. CDR3 size: 16 residues. V shed 8 bases and J shed 0 bases, with 20 bases lying between them. The DNA of the CDR3 is TGTGCCAGCGGTGCCTATGGGATCGGCAGCTCCTACGAGCAGTACTTC. It specifies CASGAYGIGSSYEQYF.

The genes are TRBV24-1 and TRBJ2-1; D is perhaps TRBD2 (6 bases). From germline, CDR1 is KGHDR and CDR2 SFDVKD. CDR3 size: 14 residues. Trimming took 10 bases from V and 0 from J, leaving 12 bases between them. In DNA, the CDR3 is TGTGCCACATCGGACGGGAGCTCCTACAATGAGCAGTTCTTC. Amino acids: CATSDGSSYNEQFF.

This clonotype was seen a handful of times. One junction end disagrees with the germline gene, perhaps due to a read error. The rearrangement joins TRBV7-3 to TRBJ2-2; D uncertain. This CDR3 contains 14 residues. The V gene's germline CDR1 is SGHTA and CDR2 FQGTGA. For the CDR3, the DNA is TGTGCCAGCAGCTTAAGGCGGAACTCCGGGGAGCTGTTTTTT. Translating it yields CASSLRRNSGELFF.